This T cell receptor (beta chain) was documented in a study of blood T cell repertoires in COVID-19. Study overall: The United States, Italy and Spain were the sources of the acute and convalescent COVID-19 samples. From T cells, B-cell-depleted T cells, or PBMCs came the material, which was cDNA or gDNA.

Measured with immunoSEQ multiplex PCR; TCRdb has only the in-frame clones, and not every one. The sample contains fewer than 300,000 clones, around four fifths of which appear only once. The germline V gene encodes CDR1 SGHRS and CDR2 YFSETQ. V gave up 0 bases and J gave up 0 bases, with 10 bases separating them. The CDR3 contains 15 residues. Sequences were obtained from peripheral blood. This sequence was found in an older woman with active or convalescent COVID-19. This chain connects TRBV5-1 to TRBJ2-7; TRBD1 is a possible D gene (6 bases). The CDR3 DNA is TGCGCCAGCAGCTTGGTGGCAGGGGACTCCTACGAGCAGTACTTC. The encoded protein is CASSLVAGDSYEQYF.